Below are 29 T cell receptor beta chains sequenced from a single sample in a study of T cell responses to AZD1222 COVID-19 vaccine. Using immunoSEQ multiplex PCR, the repertoire was profiled, and TCRdb retains in-frame clones only, with some absent. The sample records 200,000 or so clones, approximately 93% being singletons. Sequenced material: peripheral blood, taken 28 days after the second AZD1222 dose. The receptors stem from an adult who received the AZD1222 COVID-19 vaccine.

The chain links TRBV5-6 to TRBJ2-6; D unclear. Trimming removed 2 bases from V and 5 bases from J, with 14 bases in between. The germline gives CDR1 SGHDT, CDR2 YYEEEE. The length of the CDR3 is 16 residues. This CDR3 is CASSFPNDLWANVLTF. The CDR3 coding sequence is TGTGCCAGCAGCTTCCCTAATGACCTGTGGGCCAACGTCCTGACTTTC.

V and J are TRBV3-1 (or the pseudogene TRBV3-2) and TRBJ1-2; D perhaps matches TRBD1 (5 bases). CDR1 and CDR2 from the germline V gene are LGHDT and YNNKEL (reference sequence). This CDR3 has 14 amino acids. V shed 0 bases and J shed 7 bases, with 12 bases lying between them. CDR3 region: CASSQDSGGGGYTF. In DNA form, the CDR3 reads TGTGCCAGCAGCCAAGATAGTGGCGGGGGTGGCTACACCTTC.

V and J are TRBV5-6 and TRBJ2-1; 9 nucleotides match TRBD1. Germline-derived CDR1 and CDR2 are SGHDT and YYEEEE. The V and J ends lost 7 bases and 3 bases, in that order; junction bases with no gene match: 8. This CDR3 is 15 amino acids long. The CDR3 bases are TGTGCCAGCGCCGACCGGGACAGGGTCTACAATGAGCAGTTCTTC. This translates into CASADRDRVYNEQFF.

This rearrangement joins TRBV5-4 to TRBJ1-3; tentative D call: TRBD1 (5 bases). V was trimmed by 3 bases and J by 2 bases, leaving 12 bases between them. The CDR3 spans 15 residues. Germline CDR1 and CDR2: SGHNT and YYREEE (reference sequence). CDR3 in amino acids: CASSSQWGAGNTIYF. The CDR3 DNA follows: TGTGCCAGCAGCTCTCAGTGGGGGGCTGGAAACACCATATATTTT.

V gene TRBV5-4 combines with J gene TRBJ1-1, with a tentative D call TRBD1 (5 bases). This CDR3 is 14 amino acids long. Germline lookup yields CDR1 SGHNT and CDR2 YYREEE (reference sequence). V shed 3 bases and J shed 3 bases, with 12 bases lying between them. The CDR3 DNA reads as TGTGCCAGCAGCTCTGGGGGGTCTCACACTGAAGCTTTCTTT. Protein product: CASSSGGSHTEAFF.

This clone was found a few times. The V and J genes are TRBV11-2 and TRBJ1-2; a possible D gene is TRBD1 (5 bases). This CDR3 is 14 amino acids long. From germline, CDR1 is SGHAT and CDR2 FQNNGV. The V end was cut by 0 bases, the J end by 7 bases, with 12 bases between. DNA for the CDR3: TGTGCCAGCAGCTTAGATGTAGGGGCTACTGGCTACACCTTC. Translation gives CASSLDVGATGYTF.

The chain is built from TRBV5-6 and TRBJ1-3; D possibly corresponds to TRBD1 (6 bases). CDR3 length: 15 amino acids. The germline V and J ends were trimmed by 4 bases and 1 base, with 12 bases remaining between them. Germline V gene lookup returns CDR1 SGHDT and CDR2 YYEEEE. The chain's CDR3 is CASSLQGRSGNTIYF. DNA for the CDR3: TGTGCCAGCAGCCTACAGGGTAGATCTGGAAACACCATATATTTT.

This rearrangement joins TRBV2 to TRBJ1-5; 8 nucleotides agree with TRBD1. There are 15 residues in the CDR3. J lost 7 bases, V lost 7 bases, and 12 bases had no gene match. The V gene's germline CDR1 is SNHLY and CDR2 FYNNEI. CDR3 in DNA: TGTGCCAGCACTACCCTAGGACAGGGAGGGCAGCCCCAGCATTTT. It encodes CASTTLGQGGQPQHF.

The V call is TRBV27, the J call TRBJ1-6, with D maybe TRBD1 (6 bases). V lost 4 bases to trimming and J lost 7 bases, with 14 bases between them. The CDR3 extends over 15 amino acids. Germline CDR1 and CDR2: MNHEY and SMNVEV (reference sequence). The CDR3 region is CASSYGGGRNSPLHF. CDR3 nucleotide sequence: TGTGCCAGCAGTTACGGAGGGGGTAGAAATTCACCCCTCCACTTT.

The chain joins TRBV7-9 to TRBJ1-1, with D possibly TRBD1 on 5 matching bases. The CDR3 length is 14 residues. V was clipped by 1 base and J by 6 bases, with 12 bases between them. Germline CDR1 is SEHNR and CDR2 is FQNEAQ (reference sequence). CDR3 sequence: CASSLGQGLPEAFF. CDR3 coding DNA: TGTGCCAGCAGCTTAGGGCAGGGTTTGCCTGAAGCTTTCTTT. Using reference TRBV7-9 and TRBJ1-1 for the parts outside the CDR3, the full variable domain is DTGVSQNPRHKITKRGQNVTFRCDPISEHNRLYWYRQTLGQGPEFLTYFQNEAQLEKSRLLSDRFSAERPKGSFSTLEIQRTEQGDSAMYLCASSLGQGLPEAFFGQGTRLTVV.

The V call is TRBV9, the J call TRBJ1-4; D perhaps matches TRBD1 (6 bases). CDR1 and CDR2 from the germline V gene are SGDLS and YYNGEE. The CDR3 contains 14 residues. V lost 3 bases and J lost 5, with 11 bases in between. CDR3 sequence: CASSGRTDNEKLFF. The CDR3 DNA sequence: TGTGCCAGCAGCGGGAGGACAGACAATGAAAAACTGTTTTTT. Combining the CDR3 with reference TRBV9 and TRBJ1-4 gives the whole variable domain DSGVTQTPKHLITATGQRVTLRCSPRSGDLSVYWYQQSLDQGLQFLIQYYNGEERAKGNILERFSAQQFPDLHSELNLSSLELGDSALYFCASSGRTDNEKLFFGSGTQLSVL.

The CDR3 DNA sequence: TGTGCCAGCAGTTACGCGGGGACAGGAGGGCAGCCCCAGCATTTT. Translated, it gives CASSYAGTGGQPQHF. The J gene is TRBJ1-5, the V gene TRBV6-6; 8 nucleotides line up with TRBD1. V trimming: 2 bases; J trimming: 7 bases; junction bases outside the gene matches: 7. Per the germline V gene, CDR1 is MNHNY and CDR2 is SVGAGI (reference sequence). CDR3 length: 15 amino acids.

The count of this clone is one. This chain uses TRBV19 with TRBJ1-5; D remains unclear. The CDR3 spans 16 residues. Germline V gene sequence: CDR1 LNHDA, CDR2 SQIVND (reference sequence). Trimming took off 1 base at V and 1 base at J, with 11 bases between the two ends. CDR3 DNA: TGTGCCAGTAGTATAGGGCAGGCCAGAAGCAATCAGCCCCAGCATTTT. Translation: CASSIGQARSNQPQHF.

The gene calls are TRBV21-1 and TRBJ1-5. TRBV21-1 is designated a pseudogene. The CDR3 spans 13 residues. The CDR3, as DNA: TGTGCCAGCAGCCCCCCATGGACTCAGCCCCAGCATTTT. It translates to CASSPPWTQPQHF.

This chain uses TRBV7-9 with TRBJ2-7; D not certain. Trimming stripped 2 bases from V and 0 bases from J, with 8 bases between. Germline loops: CDR1 SEHNR, CDR2 FQNEAQ (reference sequence). This CDR3 comprises 14 residues. The CDR3 sequence is CASSLSAGSYEQYF. Written as DNA, the CDR3 is TGTGCCAGCAGCTTAAGTGCAGGCTCCTACGAGCAGTACTTC.

The CDR3 nucleotides read TGTGCCAGCAGCTTCTTGGGACAGGGGCCCGACGGAACAGATACGCAGTATTTT. It specifies CASSFLGQGPDGTDTQYF. V and J are TRBV6-2 or TRBV6-3 and TRBJ2-3; 10 nucleotides match TRBD1. Losses at the gene ends were 6 bases for V and 3 bases for J; bases not matched to a gene: 15. This CDR3 is 18 amino acids long. Germline V gene lookup returns CDR1 MNHEY and CDR2 SVGEGT.

This chain joins TRBV7-8 and TRBJ1-3; D possibly corresponds to TRBD1 (5 bases). Germline-derived CDR1 and CDR2 are SGHVS and FQNEAQ. Trimming removed 4 bases from V and 3 bases from J, with 22 bases in between. This CDR3 has 18 residues. CDR3 bases: TGTGCCAGCAGCTCACCGCTTAATAACCGGGGCTATGGAAACACCATATATTTT. Translation: CASSSPLNNRGYGNTIYF.

The J gene is TRBJ1-4, the V gene TRBV7-6; D is undetermined. Deletions cut 5 bases from V and 7 bases from J, with 11 bases between. Germline V CDR1 and CDR2: SGHVS, FNYEAQ. This CDR3 region has 13 residues. CDR3 loop: CASSLPETEKLFF. CDR3 bases: TGTGCCAGCAGCCTCCCGGAGACTGAAAAACTGTTTTTT.

The rearrangement uses TRBV28 and TRBJ1-6; D is unresolved. The V gene's germline CDR1 is MDHEN and CDR2 SYDVKM. This CDR3 region has 11 residues. The V and J ends lost 8 bases and 10 bases respectively, with 9 bases between them. The CDR3 DNA sequence: TGTGCCAGCTCGATTGAGTCACCCCTCCACTTT. It yields the protein CASSIESPLHF.

The V gene is TRBV29-1, the J gene TRBJ2-7; unclear D gene. With 3 bases removed from V and 4 bases from J, the gap between germline ends came to 7 bases. The CDR3 runs 11 residues. Germline assignment: CDR1 SQVTM and CDR2 ANQGSEA. The CDR3 DNA reads as TGCAGCGTTGAGGCAGAGTACGAGCAGTACTTC. Translating it yields CSVEAEYEQYF.

The chain joins TRBV11-2 to TRBJ2-7, with D unresolved. V was shortened by 3 bases and J by 2 bases, with 5 bases between the two germline ends. CDR1 and CDR2 (germline): SGHAT, FQNNGV. This CDR3 spans 12 amino acids. This CDR3 is CASSFNTYEQYF. DNA for the CDR3: TGTGCCAGCAGCTTTAATACCTACGAGCAGTACTTC.

This clone has a single count. The chain recombines TRBV12-3 or TRBV12-4 with TRBJ1-2, with D possibly TRBD1 on 5 matching bases. The CDR3 runs to 12 residues. The V end was cut by 0 bases, the J end by 12 bases, with 11 bases between. The CDR3 reads CASSLARGADTF. For the CDR3, the DNA is TGTGCCAGCAGTTTAGCCCGGGGCGCTGACACCTTC.

This chain connects TRBV18 to TRBJ1-2; unclear D gene. CDR3 size: 12 residues. In germline, CDR1 is KGHSH, CDR2 LQKENI. V gave up 0 bases and J gave up 10 bases, with 9 bases separating them. In DNA form, the CDR3 reads TGTGCCAGCTCACCACCGGGGAGGGACTACACCTTC. Protein sequence: CASSPPGRDYTF.

This clone came up once. The chain joins TRBV7-2 to TRBJ1-2, with a weak D call TRBD1 (5 bases). Germline CDR1 reads SGHTA; CDR2 reads FQGNSA. V lost 5 bases and J 4 bases, leaving 14 bases between the germline ends. CDR3 length: 14 amino acids. The CDR3 here is CASSPQVRGYGYTF. CDR3 DNA sequence: TGTGCCAGCAGCCCCCAGGTTAGGGGCTATGGCTACACCTTC.

CDR3 nucleotide sequence: TGTGCCAGCAGTCAACAGGGGACTGAAGCTTTCTTT. Translating gives CASSQQGTEAFF. The chain uses TRBV6-5 and TRBJ1-1; 7 nucleotides align to TRBD1. Germline CDR1 reads MNHEY; CDR2 reads SVGAGI. The ends lost 5 bases at V and 5 bases at J; junction bases unmatched: 2. The CDR3 runs 12 residues.

For the CDR3, the DNA is TGTGCCAGCAGTCCCGACAGCAGGGGTTGGGAAAATCAGCCCCAGCATTTT. It codes for CASSPDSRGWENQPQHF. The V and J genes are TRBV7-9 and TRBJ1-5; D is perhaps TRBD1 (6 bases). V was pared by 6 bases and J by 4 bases, with 22 bases between. Looked up from germline, CDR1 is SEHNR and CDR2 is FQNEAQ (reference sequence). The CDR3 consists of 17 residues.

This clone was counted between two and nine times. The sample carries other DNA sequences with the same CDR3. The chain recombines TRBV27 with TRBJ1-2, with TRBD1 matching over 7 bases. V dropped 2 bases and J dropped 2; count of bases not matched to a gene: 2. Germline CDR1 MNHEY, CDR2 SMNVEV (reference sequence). The CDR3 totals 14 residues. CDR3 sequence: CASSLQGGNYGYTF. Here the CDR3 DNA reads TGTGCCAGCAGTTTACAGGGGGGGAACTATGGCTACACCTTC.

The chain joins TRBV7-9 to TRBJ1-2, with a possible D match to TRBD1 (6 bases). The CDR3 has 13 residues. With 5 bases removed from V and 4 bases from J, the gap between germline ends came to 11 bases. In germline, CDR1 is SEHNR, CDR2 FQNEAQ (reference sequence). The CDR3 here is CASSRGQSYGYTF. CDR3 nucleotides: TGTGCCAGCAGCCGTGGACAGAGCTATGGCTACACCTTC.

The chain recombines TRBV27 with TRBJ1-1; 7 nucleotides line up with TRBD1. The length of the CDR3 is 20 residues. V shed 8 bases, J shed 0 bases, and the junction held 24 bases outside the gene matches. Germline values: CDR1 MNHEY, CDR2 SMNVEV (reference sequence). The CDR3 region is CASGGNRRGQAHTMNTEAFF. CDR3 nucleotides: TGTGCCAGCGGAGGAAATCGAAGGGGGCAAGCACATACTATGAACACTGAAGCTTTCTTT.